A selection of T cell receptor beta chains follows, all from one sample in a study of healthy donors' naive CD4 and CD8 T cells. TCRdb re-called the reads through MiXCR, storing one row per CDR3 protein. The table shows around 180,000 distinct CDR3 sequences, with 65% to 75% occurring only once. The sequenced sample consisted of naive CD4+ and CD8+ T cells sorted from blood, pooled from several donors. These receptors came from a pool of human donors in good health; the sample pools cells from several healthy donors. CDR3s leave out the opening cysteine and the closing phenylalanine or tryptophan. Clone size is stated in some rows and not others, as once, few, many or a class when expanded.

CDR3 protein	V gene	clone size
ASSLSAGSYEQF	TRBV27	NA
ASSYPGQGGDYNEQF	TRBV6-5	NA
ASKQLGGANVLT	TRBV19	NA
AGSILRLGYSEDTQY	TRBV7-8	once
SVYLAVSTDTQY	TRBV29-1	NA
SASQGRETQY	TRBV20-1	once
AWGKNQLQH	TRBV30	once
ASSQDPSFDTGELF	TRBV4-3	NA
ASSLVLGGETQY	TRBV5-6	NA
ASRDRVNEQF	TRBV6-2/TRBV6-3	NA
SAREGRNYGYT	TRBV20-1	NA
SVDQYNEQF	TRBV29-1	few